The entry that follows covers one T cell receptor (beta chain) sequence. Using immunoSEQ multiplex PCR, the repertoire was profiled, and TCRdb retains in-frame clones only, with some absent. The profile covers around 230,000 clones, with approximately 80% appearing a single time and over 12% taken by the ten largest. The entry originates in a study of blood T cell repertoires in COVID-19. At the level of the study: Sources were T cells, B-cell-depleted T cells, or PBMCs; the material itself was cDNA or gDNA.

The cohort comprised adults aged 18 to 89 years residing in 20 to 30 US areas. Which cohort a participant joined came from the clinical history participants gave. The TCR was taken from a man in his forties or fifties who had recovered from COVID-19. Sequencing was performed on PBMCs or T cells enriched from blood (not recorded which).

The CDR3 loop is CASSLVGGQQFF. CDR3 DNA: TGTGCCAGCAGCTTAGTAGGGGGACAGCAGTTCTTC. The chain employs TRBV7-6 and TRBJ2-1, with D perhaps TRBD1 (6 bases). The CDR3 consists of 12 residues. CDR1 and CDR2 (germline): SGHVS, FNYEAQ. Trimming stripped 1 base from V and 11 bases from J, with 9 bases between.